Listed below are T cell receptor beta chains from one sample, sequenced in a study of shared clonotypes between healthy human individuals. Sequenced by immunoSEQ multiplex PCR; TCRdb stores in-frame clones only, minus some. The profile shows millions of clones, approximately 94% of them singletons. The specimen sequenced was naive CD8+ T cells sorted from blood. The receptors originated from a man aged 18 to 29 in good health. Each CDR3 is given with its conserved first and last residue. Clone sizes are given selectively: once, few, many, or a class where the clone is expanded.

J,size,V,CDR3
TRBJ2-1,once,TRBV13,CASSFVGLSSYNEQFF
TRBJ2-7,-,TRBV5-6,CASSLVGGYEQYF
TRBJ1-1,few,TRBV30,CAWSVGTEAFF
TRBJ1-4,once,TRBV6-6,CASSDPTATNEKLFF
TRBJ2-5,-,TRBV7-9,CASSLGGKTQYF
TRBJ2-5,once,TRBV4-1,CASSQTETQYF
TRBJ2-7,-,TRBV27,CASSLGAGSSYEQYF
TRBJ2-7,-,TRBV29-1,CSVDNGYEQYF
TRBJ2-7,-,TRBV2,CASSDKTPYEQYF
TRBJ2-7,-,TRBV4-1,CASSQDSSSLSSYEQYF
TRBJ2-1,once,TRBV6-5,CASEMSGTGGSEQFF
TRBJ1-5,-,TRBV2,CASSELTGMGNQPQHF
TRBJ1-2,-,TRBV5-6,CASTPGLGLYGYTF
TRBJ1-4,-,TRBV15,CATSSKDGEKLFF
TRBJ2-7,-,TRBV7-9,CASSFGRGEQYF
TRBJ2-3,-,TRBV7-9,CASGRDLGELDRKRTQYF
TRBJ2-5,-,TRBV4-3,CASSQDRQTQYF
TRBJ2-1,-,TRBV4-1,CASRGQGEYNEQFF
TRBJ1-6,-,TRBV7-6,CASSPVAAHSSYNSPLHF
TRBJ2-7,-,TRBV9,CASSGTGQERGGQYF
TRBJ2-5,-,TRBV7-9,CASSLEDSPETQYF
TRBJ2-7,-,TRBV21-1,CASSTMRGGPSYEQYF
TRBJ2-6,-,TRBV7-3,CASSPRTVPGANVLTF
TRBJ2-7,-,TRBV4-1,CASSQGAHYEQYF
TRBJ2-2,-,TRBV28,CASSLSLAGENTGELFF